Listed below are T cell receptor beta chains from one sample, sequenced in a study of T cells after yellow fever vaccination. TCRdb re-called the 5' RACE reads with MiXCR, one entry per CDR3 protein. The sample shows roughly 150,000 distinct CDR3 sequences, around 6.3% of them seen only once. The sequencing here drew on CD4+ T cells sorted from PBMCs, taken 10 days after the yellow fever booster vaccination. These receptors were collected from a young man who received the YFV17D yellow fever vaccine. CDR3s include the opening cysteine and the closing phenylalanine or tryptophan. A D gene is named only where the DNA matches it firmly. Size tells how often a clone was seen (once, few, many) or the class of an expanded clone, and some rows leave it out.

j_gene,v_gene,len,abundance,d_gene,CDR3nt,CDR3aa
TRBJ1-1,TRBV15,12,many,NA,TGTGCCACCAGCAGAGGGTCAGGACAAGCTTTCTTT,CATSRGSGQAFF
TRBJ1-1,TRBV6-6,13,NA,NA,TGTGCCAGCAGTTATGTCGATGTCCCTGAAGCTTTCTTT,CASSYVDVPEAFF
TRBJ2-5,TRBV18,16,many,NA,TGTGCCAGCTCACCACCGGTGCGAACGGCTCTACTGACCCAGTACTTC,CASSPPVRTALLTQYF
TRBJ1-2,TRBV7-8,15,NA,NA,TGTGCCAGCAGCCCCCTTAGGAACGCGGACTATGGCTACACCTTC,CASSPLRNADYGYTF
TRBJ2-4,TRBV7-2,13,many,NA,TGTGCCAGCAGCCTTGGGGACCTACGGCCTCAGTACTTC,CASSLGDLRPQYF
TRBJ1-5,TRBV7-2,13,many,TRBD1,TGTGCCAGCAGCACTCAGGGGGATCAGCCCCAGCATTTT,CASSTQGDQPQHF
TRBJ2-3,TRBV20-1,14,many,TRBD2,TGCAGTGCTGGGTCAGCGGGAGTATCGGATACGCAGTATTTT,CSAGSAGVSDTQYF
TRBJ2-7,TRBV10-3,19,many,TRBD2,TGTGCCATCAGTGATTTTGGGACTAGCGGGAGGGCAATAAGCTACGAGCAGTACTTC,CAISDFGTSGRAISYEQYF
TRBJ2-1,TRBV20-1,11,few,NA,TGCAGTGCCTCAGGATGGCTGGAACAGTTCTTC,CSASGWLEQFF
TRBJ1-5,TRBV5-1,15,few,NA,TGCGCCAGCAGCTTGGGGTGGACAGAGAATCAGCCCCAGCATTTT,CASSLGWTENQPQHF
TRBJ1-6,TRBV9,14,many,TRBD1,TGTGCCAGCAGCGACGGGACAGCCATTGAACCCCTCCACTTT,CASSDGTAIEPLHF
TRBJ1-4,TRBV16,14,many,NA,TGTGCCAGCAGCCAATCGACAGGCGGCGGAAAACTGTTTTTT,CASSQSTGGGKLFF
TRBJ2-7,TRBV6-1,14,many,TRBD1,TGTGCCAGCAAAAGTGGGACAGGGGGCGCCGAGCAGTACTTC,CASKSGTGGAEQYF
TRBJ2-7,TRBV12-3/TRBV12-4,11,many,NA,TGTGCCAGCAGTTTCTATTACGAGCAGTACTTC,CASSFYYEQYF
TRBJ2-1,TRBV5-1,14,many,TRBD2,TGCGCCAGCAAGGGGGGACTAGCAAGGGGGGAGCAGTTCTTC,CASKGGLARGEQFF
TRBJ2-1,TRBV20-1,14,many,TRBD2,TGCAGTGCTAGTTTGGGCGGGAGGGCCTATGAGCAGTTCTTC,CSASLGGRAYEQFF
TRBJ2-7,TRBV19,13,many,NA,TGTGCCAGTTCCCCGGGACCGCCCTACGAGCAGTACTTC,CASSPGPPYEQYF
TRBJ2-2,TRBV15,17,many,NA,TGTGCCACCAGCCCCTACCACAGGGCCTCGCTCACCGGGGAGCTGTTTTTT,CATSPYHRASLTGELFF
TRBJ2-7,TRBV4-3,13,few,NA,TGCGCCAGCAGCCACCTACAGGGTAACGAGCAGTACTTC,CASSHLQGNEQYF
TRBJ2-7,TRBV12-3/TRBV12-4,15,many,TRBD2,TGTGCCAGCAGTTTTGGGCTAGCGGGCGGTTTCGAGCAGTACTTC,CASSFGLAGGFEQYF
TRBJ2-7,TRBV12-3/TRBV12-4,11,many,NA,TGTGCCAGCAGTTTAGAGTACGAGCAGTACTTC,CASSLEYEQYF
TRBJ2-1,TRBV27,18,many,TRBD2,TGTGCCAGCAGTTTATCTGGGACTAGCGGGAGCTCCTACAATGAGCAGTTCTTC,CASSLSGTSGSSYNEQFF
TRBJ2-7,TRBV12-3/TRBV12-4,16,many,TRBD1,TGTGCCAGCAGTTTATCCCCTGGGACAGGGGTCTACGAGCAGTACTTC,CASSLSPGTGVYEQYF
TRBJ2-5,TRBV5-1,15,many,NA,TGCGCCAGCAGCTTGGAGGGGACCCTCCAAGAGACCCAGTACTTC,CASSLEGTLQETQYF
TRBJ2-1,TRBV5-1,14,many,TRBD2,TGCGCCAGTTTCTTAGGACTAGGAGATGATGAGCAGTTCTTC,CASFLGLGDDEQFF
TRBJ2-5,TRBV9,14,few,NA,TGTGCCAGCAGCGTAGATGGCAAAAAAGAGACCCAGTACTTC,CASSVDGKKETQYF
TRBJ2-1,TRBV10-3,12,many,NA,TGTGCCATCACTGGCGGTTACAATGAGCAGTTCTTC,CAITGGYNEQFF
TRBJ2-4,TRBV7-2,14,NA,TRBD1,TGTGCCAGCAGCCGAGGGGGCAGTGATAACATTCAGTACTTC,CASSRGGSDNIQYF
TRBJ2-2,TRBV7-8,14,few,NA,TGTGCCAGCAGCCCGAGGAGGAACACCGGGGAGCTGTTTTTT,CASSPRRNTGELFF
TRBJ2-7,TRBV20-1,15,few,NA,TGCAGTGCTTTGCGTCGGCGTACGACCGGGGACGAGCAGTACTTC,CSALRRRTTGDEQYF
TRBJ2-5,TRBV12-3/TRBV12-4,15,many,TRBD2,TGTGCCAGCCTCACTAGCGGGAGCCAGGGAGAGACCCAGTACTTC,CASLTSGSQGETQYF
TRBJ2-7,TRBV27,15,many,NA,TGTGCCAGCATCTATTCGGAGCGGAGGTTGGGCGAGCAGTACTTC,CASIYSERRLGEQYF
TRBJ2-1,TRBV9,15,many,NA,TGTGCCAGCAGCGTACGGCTAGTCCCCTACAATGAGCAGTTCTTC,CASSVRLVPYNEQFF
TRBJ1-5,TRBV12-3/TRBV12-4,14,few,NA,TGTGCCAGCAGTTTAGTGTCGCACAATCAGCCCCAGCATTTT,CASSLVSHNQPQHF
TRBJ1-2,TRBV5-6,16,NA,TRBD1,TGTGCCAGCAGCGCCGGGGACAGGGTTCGTGGCTATGGCTACACCTTC,CASSAGDRVRGYGYTF
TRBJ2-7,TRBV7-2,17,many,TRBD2,TGTGCCAGCAGCCGATTTCACTCCCCGGGACTAGTGACCGAGCAGTACTTC,CASSRFHSPGLVTEQYF
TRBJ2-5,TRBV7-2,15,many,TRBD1,TGTGCCAGCAGCTTAGTGACAGGGCCTCAAGAGACCCAGTACTTC,CASSLVTGPQETQYF
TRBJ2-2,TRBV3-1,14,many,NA,TGTGCCAGCAGCCTTAACACAGGGAGCGGGGAGCTGTTTTTT,CASSLNTGSGELFF
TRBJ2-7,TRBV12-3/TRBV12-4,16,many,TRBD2,TGTGCCAGCAGCGCTAGCCTGACTAGCGGGAGTTACGAGCAGTACTTC,CASSASLTSGSYEQYF
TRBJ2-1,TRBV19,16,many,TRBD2,TGTGCCAGTAGAAACTTCGGACTAGCGGGAGTCAATGAGCAGTTCTTC,CASRNFGLAGVNEQFF
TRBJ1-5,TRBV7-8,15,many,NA,TGTGCCAGCAGCTTAGGAGTCGGGGGAGGGCAGCCCCAGCATTTT,CASSLGVGGGQPQHF